This TCR beta chain was recorded in a study of blood T cell repertoires in COVID-19. Whole-study context: Samples representing acute and convalescent COVID-19 were sourced from the United States, Italy and Spain. PBMCs, B-cell-depleted T cells, or T cells provided the cDNA or gDNA that made up the material.

This clone appeared a few times. In the study's own analysis: Scientists estimated how many nucleated cells there were by amplifying reference gene primers. The protocol was immunoSEQ multiplex PCR, while the TCRdb copy is restricted to in-frame clones and leaves out a portion. V, J and clone size are those of that table, while D and trimming were read from the DNA. The data contain around 100,000 clones, just under 80% of them singletons. The ends were cut back, 7 bases at V and 2 bases at J, with 17 bases in the middle. CDR3 size: 15 residues. Germline CDR1 is SGHTA and CDR2 is FQGNSA. The sequenced sample was peripheral blood. This sequence originates from a man aged 65 to 79 with active or convalescent COVID-19. The J gene is TRBJ1-1, the V gene TRBV7-2; D is uncertain. The CDR3 reads CASILEYTLNTEAFF. The CDR3 DNA follows: TGTGCCAGCATCCTAGAGTACACCTTAAACACTGAAGCTTTCTTT.